This T cell receptor beta chain was captured in a study of cytomegalovirus exposure and HLA in healthy donors. A note on this clone: Antigen specificity is unknown.

Study outcomes and limitations: A previous analysis found most TCR beta V segments productive roughly 90% or roughly 30% of the time. A later analysis linked 15,000 to 20,000 TCR beta sequences to HLA alleles at 0.05 false discovery rate.

PCR used 60 Vbeta primers and 13 Jbeta primers. TCRdb's copy holds only in-frame clones and misses some; the assay was immunoSEQ multiplex PCR. Of around 140,000 clones in the sample, 65% to 90% are singletons; the top ten hold 2.5% to 3.5%. The germline V gene encodes CDR1 ENHRY and CDR2 SYGVKD. CDR3 length: 15 amino acids. The V gene lost 3 bases and the J gene lost 4 bases, with 10 bases spanning the gap. The sequence was obtained from a woman aged 25-40 years in good health and CMV-seronegative. The sample was PBMCs. The V gene is TRBV10-3, the J gene TRBJ2-6, with D perhaps TRBD1 (6 bases). This CDR3 reads CAISENRVGANVLTF. The CDR3 DNA sequence: TGTGCCATCAGTGAAAACAGGGTCGGGGCCAACGTCCTGACTTTC.